One and the same sample provided the 5 T cell receptor beta chains below, sequenced in a study of blood T cells in healthy people across ages. With a J-beta primer mix and a sample-barcoded 5' primer, a second PCR ran about 7 to 12 cycles. TCRdb called the 5' RACE reads again in MiXCR, with one record for every CDR3 protein. The data contain around 1.1 million distinct CDR3 sequences, 35% to 40% of them singletons. Sample: blood. These receptor sequences come from a man between 18 and 35 years old in good health.

A few counts support this clonotype. The gene calls are TRBV20-1 and TRBJ2-7; 7 positions match TRBD2. The CDR3 has 14 residues. J was trimmed by 0 bases and V by 6 bases; bases with no gene match: 8. CDR1 and CDR2 (germline): DFQATT, SNEGSKA (reference sequence). The CDR3 region has the DNA TGCAGTGCCCGAGTCACTAGCGTCTCCTACGAGCAGTACTTC. Translation gives CSARVTSVSYEQYF.

The rearrangement links TRBV7-2 to TRBJ1-2; possible D gene TRBD1, 5 bases. Trimming left V 0 bases short and J 2 bases short, with 16 bases between. Germline V gene lookup returns CDR1 SGHTA and CDR2 FQGNSA. The CDR3 has 17 residues. The CDR3 DNA follows: TGTGCCAGCAGCTTAGCGGAAGGAGAGGGACGCAACTATGGCTACACCTTC. It is translated as CASSLAEGEGRNYGYTF. The whole variable domain, filled in from reference TRBV7-2 and TRBJ1-2, reads GAGVSQSPSNKVTEKGKDVELRCDPISGHTALYWYRQSLGQGLEFLIYFQGNSAPDKSGLPSDRFSAERTGGSVSTLTIQRTQQEDSAVYLCASSLAEGEGRNYGYTFGSGTRLTVV.

The sample holds a few counts of this clonotype. The chain links TRBV2 to TRBJ2-3, with no clear D. From germline, CDR1 is SNHLY and CDR2 FYNNEI. V was shortened by 6 bases and J by 1 base, with 14 bases between the two germline ends. This CDR3 has 15 amino acids. The CDR3 DNA is TGTGCCAGCAGCGAGACTCGAGGCCGCACAGATACGCAGTATTTT. As protein: CASSETRGRTDTQYF.

The J gene is TRBJ2-3, the V gene TRBV5-1; 8 nucleotides agree with TRBD2. Germline CDR1 is SGHRS and CDR2 is YFSETQ. V dropped 5 bases and J dropped 4; count of bases not matched to a gene: 12. This CDR3 region has 16 residues. CDR3 sequence: CASSYSIGGASDTQYF. The CDR3 DNA is TGCGCCAGCAGTTATAGCATCGGGGGGGCCTCAGATACGCAGTATTTT. Full variable domain (missing parts from reference TRBV5-1 and TRBJ2-3): KAGVTQTPRYLIKTRGQQVTLSCSPISGHRSVSWYQQTPGQGLQFLFEYFSETQRNKGNFPGRFSGRQFSNSRSEMNVSTLELGDSALYLCASSYSIGGASDTQYFGPGTRLTVL.

The chain has TRBV21-1 and TRBJ2-4; the D segment call TRBD1 is taken from the table without a DNA check. TRBV21-1 is described as a pseudogene. The CDR3 loop spans 14 amino acids. The CDR3 DNA reads as TGTGCCAGCAGCAAACCCAGGACAGCCAACATTCAGTACTTC. This encodes CASSKPRTANIQYF.